These 13 T cell receptor beta chains share one sample of origin, sequenced in a study of blood T cells in healthy people across ages. Sample-barcoded 5' priming and a J-beta primer mix drove a second PCR of roughly 6 to 12 cycles. TCRdb used MiXCR to reprocess the 5' RACE reads, holding one entry per CDR3 protein. Of some 690,000 distinct CDR3 sequences in the sample, approximately 22% were seen once. The specimen was blood. Receptor source: a man in his 70s in good health.

This chain uses TRBV6-2 or TRBV6-3 with TRBJ1-1; 9 bases align to TRBD1. V shed 6 bases and J 5 bases; nucleotides not matched to a gene: 7. The CDR3 contains 14 residues. Germline values: CDR1 MNHEY, CDR2 SVGEGT. CDR3 region: CASRRTGDFTEAFF. For the CDR3, the DNA is TGTGCCAGCAGGCGGACAGGGGATTTTACTGAAGCTTTCTTT.

This chain connects TRBV4-2 to TRBJ2-5, with D perhaps TRBD2 (6 bases). The tail of the sequence fits TRBJ2-1 better, so the J call may be wrong. Germline V CDR1 and CDR2: LGHNA, YNFKEQ. This CDR3 is 13 amino acids long. The CDR3 sequence is CASSQAWGLEQFF. The CDR3 nucleotides are TGTGCCAGCAGCCAAGCTTGGGGACTTGAGCAGTTCTTC.

The rearrangement joins TRBV14 to TRBJ2-2, with 10 positions matching TRBD2. Germline CDR1 and CDR2: SGHDN and FVKESK. The CDR3 contains 16 residues. The ends lost 3 bases at V and 2 bases at J; junction bases unmatched: 3. The CDR3 DNA sequence: TGTGCCAGCAGCCACTGGACTAGCGGCAACACCGGGGAGCTGTTTTTT. It is translated as CASSHWTSGNTGELFF.

This rearrangement joins TRBV20-1 to TRBJ1-5, with TRBD1 identical over 9 bases. Germline CDR1 and CDR2: DFQATT and SNEGSKA (reference sequence). There are 15 residues in the CDR3. V lost 2 bases, J lost 4 bases, and 6 bases stayed unmatched. The CDR3 DNA reads TGCAGTGCTAGATCCGCCGGGACAGGGAATCAGCCCCAGCATTTT. This codes for CSARSAGTGNQPQHF.

V is TRBV20-1 and J is TRBJ1-4; no firm D call. CDR3 length: 11 residues. The germline V and J ends were trimmed by 5 bases and 3 bases, with 4 bases remaining between them. In germline, CDR1 is DFQATT, CDR2 SNEGSKA (reference sequence). CDR3 in amino acids: CSAPSNEKLFF. CDR3 DNA sequence: TGCAGTGCTCCGTCTAATGAAAAACTGTTTTTT.

This clonotype showed up just a few times. V is TRBV12-3 or TRBV12-4 and J is TRBJ2-5; 9 nucleotides agree with TRBD2. The length of the CDR3 is 17 residues. The J segment lost 4 bases and the V segment lost 3 bases, leaving 12 bases of the junction unmatched. The DNA for the CDR3 is TGTGCCAGCAGTTTCCGCACCGGGACTAGCAGGCGAGAGACCCAGTACTTC. The encoded protein is CASSFRTGTSRRETQYF.

The chain is built from TRBV5-1 and TRBJ2-3; D is uncertain. The ends were cut back, 4 bases at V and 1 base at J, with 13 bases in the middle. The CDR3 is made up of 15 amino acids. The germline gives CDR1 SGHRS, CDR2 YFSETQ. DNA of the CDR3: TGCGCCAGCAGCCCGGCTTTCGCACGCACAGATACGCAGTATTTT. Translation gives CASSPAFARTDTQYF.

Notes on this clonotype: Just one base apart from a much larger clone, this may be a read error. The chain employs TRBV12-3 or TRBV12-4 and TRBJ2-7, with D perhaps TRBD2 (6 bases). The CDR3 totals 14 residues. With 6 bases removed from V and 3 bases from J, the gap between germline ends came to 15 bases. The CDR3 DNA sequence: TGTGCCAGCAGGCTTGGACTAACGGGCTACGAGCAGTACTTC. Residues: CASRLGLTGYEQYF.

This clonotype was picked up many times. V and J are TRBV7-3 and TRBJ2-3; no clear D. The CDR3 extends over 13 amino acids. The ends were cut back, 5 bases at V and 4 bases at J, with 10 bases in the middle. Germline CDR1 and CDR2: SGHTA and FQGTGA. The CDR3: CASSPTLADTQYF. Here the CDR3 DNA reads TGTGCCAGCAGCCCAACTCTGGCAGATACGCAGTATTTT.

Concerning this clonotype itself: An end of the junction differs from the germline gene, which may be a read error. The chain employs TRBV6-5 and TRBJ1-5; perhaps TRBD1 as D (6 bases). The germline V gene encodes CDR1 MNHEY and CDR2 SVGAGI. This CDR3 spans 15 amino acids. The CDR3 sequence: CAGSSGTHSNQPQHF. The CDR3 DNA sequence: TGTGCCGGCAGTTCCGGGACACATAGCAATCAGCCCCAGCATTTT.

The chain combines TRBV7-8 with TRBJ1-6; no reliable D call. The V gene's germline CDR1 is SGHVS and CDR2 FQNEAQ. With 1 base removed from V and 8 bases from J, the gap between germline ends came to 6 bases. The CDR3 sequence is 13 residues long. CDR3 coding DNA: TGTGCCAGCAGCTTAGGATTGGATTCACCCCTCCACTTT. The encoded protein is CASSLGLDSPLHF.

In its sample, this clonotype was seen a few times. The rearrangement links TRBV6-1 to TRBJ1-5, with 8 bases lining up with TRBD1. The V and J ends lost 6 bases and 2 bases, in that order; junction bases with no gene match: 3. The CDR3 length is 14 residues. CDR1 and CDR2 from the germline V gene are MNHNS and SASEGT. The chain's CDR3 is CASRQQGGNQPQHF. The CDR3 nucleotides are TGTGCCAGCAGGCAACAGGGGGGCAATCAGCCCCAGCATTTT.

The chain is built from TRBV28 and TRBJ2-3; the D is unclear. Germline loops: CDR1 MDHEN, CDR2 SYDVKM. Trimming shortened V by 5 bases and J by 0 bases, and 9 bases separated the two germline ends. This CDR3 is 14 amino acids long. The CDR3 nucleotides read TGTGCCAGCAGTAGGTGGAATAGCACAGATACGCAGTATTTT. Amino acid sequence: CASSRWNSTDTQYF.